This TCR beta chain was recorded in a study of Graves' ophthalmopathy and Graves' hyperthyroidism. Germline values: CDR1 KGHDR, CDR2 SFDVKD. After removal of 9 bases from V and 4 bases from J, the junction contained 4 bases not matched to a gene. The length of the CDR3 is 14 residues. This clonotype came up many times. RNA transcripts were the source from which TCR beta CDR3 regions were amplified. After a first-round RT-PCR with HTBI primers, a second-round multiplex PCR was run. TCRdb analysed the multiplex PCR reads with MiXCR anew, one entry per CDR3 protein. Among fewer than 600,000 distinct CDR3 sequences listed, about 15% were seen once.

The chain has TRBV24-1 and TRBJ2-2; 10 positions match TRBD2. Material: blood. This clonotype was obtained from a woman younger than 45 with Graves' ophthalmopathy. Written as DNA, the CDR3 is TGTGCCACCGGGAGCGGGGGGGCCACCGGGGAGCTGTTTTTT. Translating it yields CATGSGGATGELFF.